A selection of T cell receptor beta chains follows, all from one sample in a study of blood T cell repertoires in COVID-19. Using immunoSEQ multiplex PCR, the repertoire was profiled, and TCRdb retains in-frame clones only, with some absent. The sample shows 250,000 or so clones, about 70% of them seen only once. Source material: peripheral blood. The receptors were sampled from a woman aged 80 or over with acute or convalescent COVID-19. CDR3s include the opening cysteine and the closing phenylalanine or tryptophan. The order of the fields is CDR3 protein, CDR3 DNA, V gene, D gene, J gene, clone size. D genes are given only for firm matches. A clone size is listed for some rows: how often the clone was seen (once, few, many), or a class if it is expanded.

cdr3_aa: CASSFTGMETQYF
cdr3_nt: TGTGCCAGCAGTTTTACAGGAATGGAGACCCAGTACTTC
v_call: TRBV12-3/TRBV12-4
d_call: .
j_call: TRBJ2-5
clone_size: .

cdr3_aa: CASSPPSGSGYYGYTF
cdr3_nt: TGTGCCAGCAGCCCCCCGAGCGGGTCAGGTTACTATGGCTACACCTTC
v_call: TRBV7-2
d_call: .
j_call: TRBJ1-2
clone_size: .

cdr3_aa: CASSPRTSGGAVGNEQFF
cdr3_nt: TGTGCCAGCAGCCCCCGGACTAGCGGGGGGGCAGTGGGTAATGAGCAGTTCTTC
v_call: TRBV9
d_call: TRBD2
j_call: TRBJ2-1
clone_size: .

cdr3_aa: CASKPRAEGNNEQFF
cdr3_nt: TGTGCCAGCAAGCCGAGAGCTGAGGGAAACAATGAGCAGTTCTTC
v_call: TRBV25-1
d_call: .
j_call: TRBJ2-1
clone_size: once

cdr3_aa: CASSIGQNQPQHF
cdr3_nt: TGTGCCAGTAGTATAGGGCAGAATCAGCCCCAGCATTTT
v_call: TRBV19
d_call: .
j_call: TRBJ1-5
clone_size: .

cdr3_aa: CASSPGLADQETQYF
cdr3_nt: TGTGCCAGCAGCCCCGGACTAGCGGATCAAGAGACCCAGTACTTC
v_call: TRBV3-1/TRBV3-2
d_call: TRBD2
j_call: TRBJ2-5
clone_size: .

cdr3_aa: CSVDKTGATTEAFF
cdr3_nt: TGCAGCGTTGACAAGACAGGGGCGACCACTGAAGCTTTCTTT
v_call: TRBV29-1
d_call: TRBD1
j_call: TRBJ1-1
clone_size: .

cdr3_aa: CASSFEGNSPLHF
cdr3_nt: TGTGCCAGCAGCTTTGAGGGAAATTCACCCCTCCACTTT
v_call: TRBV7-9
d_call: .
j_call: TRBJ1-6
clone_size: .

cdr3_aa: CASMDTNNSPLHF
cdr3_nt: TGTGCCAGCATGGACACAAATAATTCACCCCTCCACTTT
v_call: TRBV6-5
d_call: .
j_call: TRBJ1-6
clone_size: .

cdr3_aa: CASSVLAGGPVETQYF
cdr3_nt: TGTGCCAGCAGTGTGCTAGCGGGAGGGCCGGTAGAGACCCAGTACTTC
v_call: TRBV2
d_call: TRBD2
j_call: TRBJ2-5
clone_size: .

cdr3_aa: CASSETGNTGELFF
cdr3_nt: TGTGCCAGCAGCGAAACAGGGAACACCGGGGAGCTGTTTTTT
v_call: TRBV9
d_call: .
j_call: TRBJ2-2
clone_size: .

cdr3_aa: CASSPGGVVEQYF
cdr3_nt: TGTGCCAGCAGCCCGGGGGGCGTGGTCGAGCAGTACTTC
v_call: TRBV27
d_call: .
j_call: TRBJ2-7
clone_size: .

cdr3_aa: CASSKLGTGRSGNTIYF
cdr3_nt: TGTGCCAGCAGTAAATTGGGGACAGGAAGATCCGGAAACACCATATATTTT
v_call: TRBV27
d_call: TRBD1
j_call: TRBJ1-3
clone_size: .

cdr3_aa: CASSNAGTTYNEQFF
cdr3_nt: TGTGCCAGCAGCAACGCCGGGACTACCTACAATGAGCAGTTCTTC
v_call: TRBV21-1
d_call: .
j_call: TRBJ2-1
clone_size: .

cdr3_aa: CASFSGTGGIYGYTF
cdr3_nt: TGTGCCAGCTTCTCCGGGACAGGGGGTATCTATGGCTACACCTTC
v_call: TRBV18
d_call: TRBD1
j_call: TRBJ1-2
clone_size: few

cdr3_aa: CASSSVARTDTQYF
cdr3_nt: TGTGCCAGCAGTTCCGTGGCACGCACAGATACGCAGTATTTT
v_call: TRBV6-2/TRBV6-3
d_call: .
j_call: TRBJ2-3
clone_size: once

cdr3_aa: CASSEQGIDTGELFF
cdr3_nt: TGTGCCAGCAGTGAACAGGGGATAGACACCGGGGAGCTGTTTTTT
v_call: TRBV2
d_call: .
j_call: TRBJ2-2
clone_size: many

cdr3_aa: CASSTGTSGSNEQFF
cdr3_nt: TGTGCCAGCAGCACCGGGACTAGCGGGTCCAATGAGCAGTTCTTC
v_call: TRBV6-5
d_call: TRBD2
j_call: TRBJ2-1
clone_size: .

cdr3_aa: CASSQAGSGNTIYF
cdr3_nt: TGTGCCAGCAGCCAAGCCGGCTCTGGAAACACCATATATTTT
v_call: TRBV3-1/TRBV3-2
d_call: .
j_call: TRBJ1-3
clone_size: .

cdr3_aa: CASSPGQGLSDEQYF
cdr3_nt: TGTGCCAGCAGTCCCGGACAGGGGTTGAGTGACGAGCAGTACTTC
v_call: TRBV6-5
d_call: TRBD1
j_call: TRBJ2-7
clone_size: few

cdr3_aa: CASSQVVGGHSGNTIYF
cdr3_nt: TGCGCCAGCAGCCAAGTGGTAGGGGGTCACTCTGGAAACACCATATATTTT
v_call: TRBV4-1
d_call: .
j_call: TRBJ1-3
clone_size: .

cdr3_aa: CASSYSGYEQYF
cdr3_nt: TGTGCCAGCAGTTACTCAGGCTACGAGCAGTACTTC
v_call: TRBV2
d_call: .
j_call: TRBJ2-7
clone_size: .

cdr3_aa: CASRPGQGDNYGYTF
cdr3_nt: TGTGCCAGCAGACCCGGACAGGGAGATAACTATGGCTACACCTTC
v_call: TRBV14
d_call: TRBD1
j_call: TRBJ1-2
clone_size: .

cdr3_aa: CASSLQTNTGELFF
cdr3_nt: TGTGCCAGCAGCTTGCAGACGAACACCGGGGAGCTGTTTTTT
v_call: TRBV5-6
d_call: .
j_call: TRBJ2-2
clone_size: few

cdr3_aa: CASSPPGRSSYEQYF
cdr3_nt: TGTGCCAGCAGTCCCCCGGGTCGAAGCTCCTACGAGCAGTACTTC
v_call: TRBV28
d_call: .
j_call: TRBJ2-7
clone_size: .

cdr3_aa: CASSWWEGGDTQYF
cdr3_nt: TGTGCCAGTAGTTGGTGGGAGGGAGGAGATACGCAGTATTTT
v_call: TRBV19
d_call: TRBD2
j_call: TRBJ2-3
clone_size: .

cdr3_aa: CASSIGGRTANTEAFF
cdr3_nt: TGTGCCAGTAGTATAGGGGGGCGGACAGCGAACACTGAAGCTTTCTTT
v_call: TRBV19
d_call: .
j_call: TRBJ1-1
clone_size: .

cdr3_aa: CASSYQGPQPQHF
cdr3_nt: TGTGCCAGCAGTTATCAGGGGCCCCAGCCCCAGCATTTT
v_call: TRBV12-3/TRBV12-4
d_call: .
j_call: TRBJ1-5
clone_size: .

cdr3_aa: CASSPSENEQFF
cdr3_nt: TGTGCCAGCAGCCCTAGCGAGAATGAGCAGTTCTTC
v_call: TRBV21-1
d_call: .
j_call: TRBJ2-1
clone_size: few

cdr3_aa: CASSLGFGTGSTGELFF
cdr3_nt: TGCGCCAGCAGCTTGGGGTTCGGGACAGGGTCCACCGGGGAGCTGTTTTTT
v_call: TRBV5-1
d_call: TRBD1
j_call: TRBJ2-2
clone_size: .

cdr3_aa: CAISDPGQIRNNEQFF
cdr3_nt: TGTGCCATCAGTGATCCGGGACAGATCAGGAACAATGAGCAGTTCTTC
v_call: TRBV10-3
d_call: TRBD1
j_call: TRBJ2-1
clone_size: .

cdr3_aa: CASSLDWQSYNEQFF
cdr3_nt: TGTGCCAGCAGCTTAGACTGGCAGTCATACAATGAGCAGTTCTTC
v_call: TRBV11-2
d_call: .
j_call: TRBJ2-1
clone_size: .

cdr3_aa: CASSPPGGSSYEQYF
cdr3_nt: TGTGCCAGCTCACCACCGGGGGGGAGCTCCTACGAGCAGTACTTC
v_call: TRBV18
d_call: TRBD2
j_call: TRBJ2-7
clone_size: .

cdr3_aa: CASSAVRQGTDTQYF
cdr3_nt: TGTGCCAGCAGTGCCGTGCGTCAGGGCACAGATACGCAGTATTTT
v_call: TRBV2
d_call: .
j_call: TRBJ2-3
clone_size: .

cdr3_aa: CASSAAGGNTDTQYF
cdr3_nt: TGTGCCAGCAGTGCGGCGGGGGGAAACACAGATACGCAGTATTTT
v_call: TRBV2
d_call: TRBD2
j_call: TRBJ2-3
clone_size: once

cdr3_aa: CATSRDAGNRAAGELFF
cdr3_nt: TGTGCCACCAGCAGAGATGCTGGGAACAGGGCCGCCGGGGAGCTGTTTTTT
v_call: TRBV15
d_call: .
j_call: TRBJ2-2
clone_size: .

cdr3_aa: CASSEARGILANYGYTF
cdr3_nt: TGTGCCAGCAGTGAAGCCCGAGGGATTCTAGCTAACTATGGCTACACCTTC
v_call: TRBV6-1
d_call: .
j_call: TRBJ1-2
clone_size: few

cdr3_aa: CASSQALERETQYF
cdr3_nt: TGCGCCAGCAGCCAAGCGCTAGAAAGGGAGACCCAGTACTTC
v_call: TRBV4-3
d_call: .
j_call: TRBJ2-5
clone_size: .

cdr3_aa: CASSDRGVNEKLFF
cdr3_nt: TGTGCCAGTAGTGACAGGGGTGTGAATGAAAAACTGTTTTTT
v_call: TRBV19
d_call: TRBD1
j_call: TRBJ1-4
clone_size: many

cdr3_aa: CASSPELRVFDRYGYTF
cdr3_nt: TGTGCCAGCAGTCCAGAACTTCGGGTCTTCGATCGCTATGGCTACACCTTC
v_call: TRBV3-1/TRBV3-2
d_call: .
j_call: TRBJ1-2
clone_size: .

cdr3_aa: CASSPSVTF
cdr3_nt: TGTGCCAGCAGCCCCTCGGTTACCTTC
v_call: TRBV7-9
d_call: .
j_call: TRBJ1-2
clone_size: .

cdr3_aa: CASSWQGALSGELFF
cdr3_nt: TGCGCCAGCAGCTGGCAGGGGGCGTTGTCCGGGGAGCTGTTTTTT
v_call: TRBV5-1
d_call: TRBD1
j_call: TRBJ2-2
clone_size: .